A selection of T cell receptor beta chains follows, all from one sample in a study of patients and donors after allogeneic stem cell transplantation. One entry per CDR3 protein, called by TCRdb with MiXCR from the RT-PCR reads. Among about 150,000 distinct CDR3 sequences listed, 37% were seen once. Sequenced input: blood, either unsorted or a sorted T cell fraction (not recorded which). These receptors came from a human donor who was either an allogeneic HSCT recipient or a stem cell or donor lymphocyte infusion donor (not recorded which). It is not recorded whose cells these are; they may come from a transplant donor. CDR3s include the opening cysteine and the closing phenylalanine or tryptophan. A D gene is named only where the DNA matches it firmly. Part of the rows lack a size; the others show once, few, many or a class for expanded clones.

j_call clone_size d_call v_call cdr3_nt cdr3_aa
TRBJ2-1 - - TRBV6-5 TGTGCCAGCAGCCAGTCTTCGGCCTACAATGAGCAGTTCTTC CASSQSSAYNEQFF
TRBJ1-2 few - TRBV7-2 TGTGCCAGCAGGCCGACATTTAACTATGGCTACACCTTC CASRPTFNYGYTF
TRBJ1-1 - - TRBV5-1 TGCGCCAGCAGCTTGGGCTGGGGAGTGAACACTGAAGCTTTCTTT CASSLGWGVNTEAFF
TRBJ1-2 - - TRBV6-5 TGTGCCAGCAGTTACGTCGAGGAAGGTGGCTACACCTTC CASSYVEEGGYTF
TRBJ1-2 - - TRBV9 TGTGCCAGCAGCGTAGAGATGCGGACTCCAGACTATGGCTACACCTTC CASSVEMRTPDYGYTF
TRBJ2-7 - - TRBV18 TGTGCCAGCTCACCAGAGGGTTTGAGCTCCTACGAGCAGTACTTC CASSPEGLSSYEQYF
TRBJ2-1 few - TRBV12-3/TRBV12-4 TGTGCCAGCAGTTTTAATGTAGCGGCTGACAATGAGCAGTTCTTC CASSFNVAADNEQFF
TRBJ1-1 - - TRBV21-1 TGTGCCAGCATGATGGGGGAAGCTTTCTTT CASMMGEAFF
TRBJ1-1 many - TRBV12-3/TRBV12-4 TGTGCCAGCAGTAGACTGGGTATTGAAGCTTTCTTT CASSRLGIEAFF
TRBJ1-2 - - TRBV12-3/TRBV12-4 TGTGCCAGCACCGGAGGGACGGAACCCTCTAACTATGGCTACACCTTC CASTGGTEPSNYGYTF